These T cell receptor beta chains were read from a single sample in a study of blood T cell repertoires in COVID-19. Data came from immunoSEQ multiplex PCR; TCRdb stores just in-frame clones and leaves some out. The sample includes 90,000 or so clones, approximately 86% of them seen just once. Sequenced: peripheral blood. These TCRs come from a man older than 75 with active or convalescent COVID-19. Each CDR3 is given with its conserved first and last residue. D genes are given only for firm matches. The size entry is marked missing in some rows and otherwise reads once, few, many or a size class.

D	V	size	J	DNA	CDR3
TRBD1	TRBV25-1	.	TRBJ1-1	TGTGCCAGCAGTGGACAGGGGGTCACTGAAGCTTTCTTT	CASSGQGVTEAFF
TRBD1	TRBV19	few	TRBJ1-4	TGTGCCAGTAAGGACAGGGGCCATGAAAAACTGTTTTTT	CASKDRGHEKLFF
.	TRBV7-2	once	TRBJ2-3	TGTGCCAGCAGCCCACACAGGGCTTTGGGCGATACGCAGTATTTT	CASSPHRALGDTQYF
.	TRBV2	.	TRBJ1-1	TGTGCCAGCAACTTCGGGACAACCACTGAAGCTTTCTTT	CASNFGTTTEAFF
TRBD1	TRBV6-5	.	TRBJ1-6	TGTGCCAGCAGTCACGGGACAGTGGATAATTCACCCCTCCACTTT	CASSHGTVDNSPLHF
.	TRBV2	.	TRBJ1-5	TGTGCCAGCAGTGAAGGGGGGGGCGGCAATCAGCCCCAGCATTTT	CASSEGGGGNQPQHF
.	TRBV9	.	TRBJ1-1	TGTGCCAGCAGCGCCCCTCCCTCCCGAGGAGGGTACACTGAAGCTTTCTTT	CASSAPPSRGGYTEAFF
TRBD2	TRBV7-9	.	TRBJ2-7	TGTGCCAGCAGCCCAATGGGAGGGTTGTCCTACGAGCAGTACTTC	CASSPMGGLSYEQYF
TRBD1	TRBV9	.	TRBJ1-2	TGTGCCAGCAGCGTAGTGGACAGGGACGGCTACACCTTC	CASSVVDRDGYTF
.	TRBV5-1	.	TRBJ2-1	TGCGCCAGCAGCTTGGCTAGGTACTCCTACAATGAGCAGTTCTTC	CASSLARYSYNEQFF
.	TRBV5-1	.	TRBJ2-3	TGCGCCAGCAGCTCGTCGGGGGAGCCCACAGATACGCAGTATTTT	CASSSSGEPTDTQYF
.	TRBV13	.	TRBJ2-3	TGTGCCAGCAGCTTATGGGGGGTCCTCACAGATACGCAGTATTTT	CASSLWGVLTDTQYF
TRBD2	TRBV7-2	.	TRBJ2-1	TGTGCCAGCAGCCCAACTAGCGGGAGGGTCAATGAGCAGTTCTTC	CASSPTSGRVNEQFF
TRBD2	TRBV5-1	.	TRBJ2-1	TGCGCCAGCAGCCAGGCGGTTGGACTAGCGGTCCATGAGCAGTTCTTC	CASSQAVGLAVHEQFF
TRBD2	TRBV5-1	.	TRBJ2-1	TGCGCCAGCAGCTTGGGGACTAGCGGGGGTTCGGAGCAGTTCTTC	CASSLGTSGGSEQFF
.	TRBV10-3	few	TRBJ1-6	TGTGCCATCAGTGAGTCGACTCGGAGAAATGACAATTCACCCCTCCACTTT	CAISESTRRNDNSPLHF
.	TRBV7-2	.	TRBJ2-5	TGTGCCAGCAGCTTTTCAGGCCAAGAGACCCAGTACTTC	CASSFSGQETQYF
.	TRBV15	.	TRBJ1-1	TGTGCCACCAGCAGAGATCGGGTGGCGAACACTGAAGCTTTCTTT	CATSRDRVANTEAFF
TRBD2	TRBV7-9	.	TRBJ2-1	TGTGCCAGCAGTTATCGGGGGAGCGGGAGGGTAAATGAGCAGTTCTTC	CASSYRGSGRVNEQFF
.	TRBV7-8	.	TRBJ1-5	TGTGCCAGCAGCCCCGACAGGCCCCTCAATCAGCCCCAGCATTTT	CASSPDRPLNQPQHF
.	TRBV28	few	TRBJ2-7	TGTGCCAGCAGCACCGCGAGGGTGCAGCAGTACTTC	CASSTARVQQYF
.	TRBV30	.	TRBJ1-2	TGTGCCTGGAGTGAGCGTAACTATGGCTACACCTTC	CAWSERNYGYTF
.	TRBV5-5	.	TRBJ2-7	TGTGCCAGCAGCCCAAACAGGGTCGCCTACGAGCAGTACTTC	CASSPNRVAYEQYF
TRBD1	TRBV6-5	.	TRBJ1-3	TGTGCCAGCAGGGAGACAGGGGGGTCTGGAAACACCATATATTTT	CASRETGGSGNTIYF
TRBD1	TRBV24-1	.	TRBJ1-5	TGTGCCACCAGAGGGACAGGGCTGCTTAGCAATCAGCCCCAGCATTTT	CATRGTGLLSNQPQHF
TRBD1	TRBV28	.	TRBJ2-7	TGTGCCAGCAGTTTAAGATGGTCAGGGACAGGCCCCGAGCAGTACTTC	CASSLRWSGTGPEQYF
TRBD2	TRBV7-9	.	TRBJ2-7	TGTGCCAGCAGCTTAGACGGCGGGAGGGGTTACGAGCAGTACTTC	CASSLDGGRGYEQYF
.	TRBV27	few	TRBJ2-7	TGTGCCAGCAGTTTCCTCAGCTCCTACGAGCAGTACTTC	CASSFLSSYEQYF
TRBD1	TRBV7-2	.	TRBJ1-3	TGTGCCAGCAGCTTAGGCCCAGGGGGCTCTGGAAACACCATATATTTT	CASSLGPGGSGNTIYF
TRBD1	TRBV19	.	TRBJ1-1	TGTGCCAGTAGATCGGGACAGGCGAACACTGAAGCTTTCTTT	CASRSGQANTEAFF
.	TRBV28	.	TRBJ2-7	TGTGCCAGCAGTTTATCTGGGACACAACGGGGAGAGCAGTACTTC	CASSLSGTQRGEQYF
.	TRBV25-1	.	TRBJ2-3	TGTGCCAGCAGGTATGCAGATACGCAGTATTTT	CASRYADTQYF
.	TRBV19	.	TRBJ2-5	TGTGCCAGTAGTTCTCGGGACACGGAATTAACCCAGTACTTC	CASSSRDTELTQYF
.	TRBV10-2	once	TRBJ2-3	TGCGCCAGCGGGCCGAGCTATAGCACAGATACGCAGTATTTT	CASGPSYSTDTQYF
TRBD2	TRBV27	.	TRBJ2-1	TGTGCCAGCAGTTTCGCGGGACTAGCGGACACCTTGCAGTTCTTC	CASSFAGLADTLQFF
TRBD2	TRBV5-1	once	TRBJ2-1	TGCGCCAGCCAGACTAGCGGGGTGAACAATGAGCAGTTCTTC	CASQTSGVNNEQFF
.	TRBV2	.	TRBJ1-2	TGTGCCAGCAAGCGGTGGCAGAACTATGGCTACACCTTC	CASKRWQNYGYTF
.	TRBV30	.	TRBJ1-6	TGTGCCTGGAGTGGACAGGCTAATTCACCCCTCCACTTT	CAWSGQANSPLHF
.	TRBV6-5	.	TRBJ1-1	TGTGCCAGCAGTTTACGATATCCCCTCGGGAACACTGAAGCTTTCTTT	CASSLRYPLGNTEAFF
TRBD2	TRBV4-2	.	TRBJ2-3	TGTGCCAGCAGCCAAAACGTGATAGCGGGAGTTTTAGATACGCAGTATTTT	CASSQNVIAGVLDTQYF
TRBD1	TRBV15	.	TRBJ2-2	TGTGCCACCTCCCGGGACAGAGCCACCGGGGAGCTGTTTTTT	CATSRDRATGELFF
TRBD2	TRBV10-3	.	TRBJ2-3	TGTGCCGCGTCGGGAGGGCCAAATACGCAGTATTTT	CAASGGPNTQYF
TRBD1	TRBV7-2	.	TRBJ2-7	TGTGCCAGCAGCTCCGGACAGGGGGGAAGGTACGAGCAGTACTTC	CASSSGQGGRYEQYF
TRBD2	TRBV4-2	.	TRBJ2-1	TGTGCCAGCAGCCATTGGCCGGGACTAGAGGCCTACAATGAGCAGTTCTTC	CASSHWPGLEAYNEQFF
.	TRBV7-8	.	TRBJ2-7	TGTGCCAGCCTGATTGGCGGGGCCCCCTACGAGCAGTACTTC	CASLIGGAPYEQYF
TRBD2	TRBV6-6	.	TRBJ2-3	TGTGCCAGCAGTCGGGGGACTAGCGGGAGGGCAAATACGCAGTATTTT	CASSRGTSGRANTQYF
TRBD1	TRBV19	.	TRBJ1-2	TGTGCCAGTAGTATTCGACAGGGGGCGCAGCCTGGCTACACCTTC	CASSIRQGAQPGYTF
TRBD2	TRBV28	.	TRBJ2-5	TGTGCCAGCAGTCCCCTCCTAGCGGGAGTTGAGACCCAGTACTTC	CASSPLLAGVETQYF
TRBD1	TRBV7-6	few	TRBJ1-2	TGTGCCAGCAGCTTAGGGGGACAGGGTAGCTATGGCTACACCTTC	CASSLGGQGSYGYTF
.	TRBV29-1	.	TRBJ1-1	TGCAGCGCGGGGGGAGCGACTATGAACACTGAAGCTTTCTTT	CSAGGATMNTEAFF
TRBD2	TRBV4-3	.	TRBJ2-1	TGCGCCAGCAGCCCTTATAGCGGGAGGAGCTACAATGAGCAGTTCTTC	CASSPYSGRSYNEQFF
TRBD2	TRBV9	.	TRBJ2-1	TGTGCCAGCAGCGTGACTAGCGGGGGACACAATGAGCAGTTCTTC	CASSVTSGGHNEQFF
.	TRBV21-1	.	TRBJ1-3	TGTGCCAGCAGCAAGGAAGTTGGGGGACAGGGACTTGGAGGTGGAAACACCATATATTTT	CASSKEVGGQGLGGGNTIYF
.	TRBV10-3	.	TRBJ1-3	TGTGCCATCAGTGCAGGCTCTGGAAACACCATATATTTT	CAISAGSGNTIYF
TRBD1	TRBV30	.	TRBJ1-4	TGTGCCTGGAGTGCCAACAGGGGGGATAATGAAAAACTGTTTTTT	CAWSANRGDNEKLFF